A single sample gave rise to the 26 T cell receptor beta chains below, sequenced in a study of T-cell reconstitution after alpha-beta-depleted transplantation in children. Unique molecular identifiers were built into the TCRbeta library. TCRdb called the PCR reads again in MiXCR, with one record for every CDR3 protein. The sample consists of around 490,000 distinct CDR3 sequences, roughly 10% of them appearing once. Here the sequenced sample was PBMCs, mostly from graft donor cells, taken 180 days after TCRalphabeta/CD19-depleted stem cell transplant. These receptors originate from a female patient aged 2 to 10 who had a stem cell transplant for aplastic anemia, so the T cells may come from the graft donor.

This clonotype was found a few times. The chain recombines TRBV6-5 with TRBJ1-6, with a weak D call TRBD1 (6 bases). CDR1 is MNHEY and CDR2 is SVGAGI in the germline V gene. The CDR3 has 15 amino acids. Trimming took off 2 bases at V and 9 bases at J, with 14 bases between the two ends. The DNA of the CDR3 is TGTGCCAGCAGTTACGGCGTGGGCAGGGGTTCACCCCTCCACTTT. Translated: CASSYGVGRGSPLHF.

This clonotype appeared a few times. The chain employs TRBV5-1 and TRBJ2-2; maybe TRBD1 (6 bases). Per the germline V gene, CDR1 is SGHRS and CDR2 is YFSETQ. The CDR3 contains 16 residues. V lost 4 bases, J lost 1 base, and 14 bases lay in between. CDR3 DNA: TGCGCCAGCAGCAGCCTGGGGACAAAGAACACCGGGGAGCTGTTTTTT. Protein: CASSSLGTKNTGELFF.

The gene calls are TRBV10-2 and TRBJ1-2; the D is unclear. This CDR3 region has 13 residues. Germline V lookup: CDR1 WSHSY, CDR2 SAAADI. V gave up 10 bases and J gave up 2 bases, with 14 bases separating them. CDR3 sequence: CAISVADNYGYTF. For the CDR3, the DNA is TGCGCCATCTCGGTCGCCGACAACTATGGCTACACCTTC.

The chain joins TRBV3-1 to TRBJ1-2; D is ambiguous. V was clipped by 0 bases and J by 8 bases, with 19 bases between them. CDR1 LGHDT and CDR2 YNNKEL come from the germline V gene (reference sequence). CDR3 size: 16 residues. CDR3 sequence reads: CASSQERWTTTRGYTF. CDR3 nucleotide sequence: TGTGCCAGCAGCCAAGAAAGGTGGACGACGACGCGGGGCTACACCTTC. Supplemented by reference TRBV3-1 and TRBJ1-2, the full variable domain reads DTAVSQTPKYLVTQMGNDKSIKCEQNLGHDTMYWYKQDSKKFLKIMFSYNNKELIINETVPNRFSPKSPDKAHLNLHINSLELGDSAVYFCASSQERWTTTRGYTFGSGTRLTVV.

This clonotype was counted many times. This rearrangement joins TRBV5-1 to TRBJ2-7, with 12 bases lining up with TRBD2. The CDR3 has 16 amino acids. V lost 4 bases and J lost 1; bases outside the gene matches: 6. Germline CDR1 reads SGHRS; CDR2 reads YFSETQ. CDR3 coding DNA: TGCGCCAGCAGCCCCTGGACTAGCGGGGATTCCTACGAGCAGTACTTC. It specifies CASSPWTSGDSYEQYF. The complete variable domain, with remaining parts taken from reference TRBV5-1 and TRBJ2-7, reads KAGVTQTPRYLIKTRGQQVTLSCSPISGHRSVSWYQQTPGQGLQFLFEYFSETQRNKGNFPGRFSGRQFSNSRSEMNVSTLELGDSALYLCASSPWTSGDSYEQYFGPGTRLTVT.

This clonotype was recorded many times. This sequence joins TRBV7-2 and TRBJ2-5; 9 nucleotides agree with TRBD2. The CDR3 is made up of 17 amino acids. The germline CDR1 and CDR2 sequences are SGHTA and FQGNSA. Unmatched junction bases numbered 11, after V lost 1 base and J lost 5 bases. The CDR3 here is CASSLVARAGGPETQYF. CDR3 DNA: TGTGCCAGCAGCTTAGTCGCGCGGGCGGGAGGGCCCGAGACCCAGTACTTC.

This clonotype has just a few counts. The rearrangement joins TRBV12-3 or TRBV12-4 to TRBJ2-7; TRBD2 matches at 7 bases. The CDR3 covers 15 residues. V lost 2 bases and J lost 9; bases outside the gene matches: 13. DNA of the CDR3: TGTGCCAGCAGTTTATCAGCGGAGGGGCGGGGGTGGCAGTACGTC. It encodes CASSLSAEGRGWQYV.

The chain joins TRBV5-1 to TRBJ2-7; 8 bases match TRBD2. Looked up from germline, CDR1 is SGHRS and CDR2 is YFSETQ. V lost 3 bases and J lost 4; bases outside the gene matches: 12. The CDR3 contains 16 residues. In DNA, the CDR3 is TGCGCCAGCAGCTACACCTCAACTAGCGGAATTTACGAGCAGTACTTC. Its protein is CASSYTSTSGIYEQYF.

This clonotype was observed a handful of times. The chain has TRBV30 and TRBJ1-5, with 9 bases lining up with TRBD1. CDR1 and CDR2 (germline): GTSNPN, SVGIG (reference sequence). The trim removed 4 bases at V and 3 bases at J, leaving 1 base unmatched. The CDR3 length is 13 residues. The CDR3 reads CAWNRGLNQPQHF. In DNA form, the CDR3 reads TGTGCCTGGAACAGGGGGCTCAATCAGCCCCAGCATTTT.

In its sample, this clonotype was seen a few times. The chain uses TRBV11-2 and TRBJ2-1; D is possibly TRBD1 or TRBD2 (5 bases each). Germline V gene lookup returns CDR1 SGHAT and CDR2 FQNNGV. The CDR3 length is 14 residues. Between the trimmed V and J ends, which lost 6 bases and 8 bases, there was a span of 17 bases. The CDR3 DNA follows: TGTGCCAGCAGGGGGGATGGGACCATTGATGAGCAGTTCTTC. Translated, it gives CASRGDGTIDEQFF.

The chain has TRBV19 and TRBJ2-1, with 7 bases fitting TRBD2. The CDR3 contains 14 residues. The trim removed 0 bases at V and 9 bases at J, leaving 5 bases unmatched. Germline loops: CDR1 LNHDA, CDR2 SQIVND (reference sequence). CDR3: CASSIEAGSGEQFF. CDR3 DNA sequence: TGTGCCAGTAGTATAGAAGCGGGAAGCGGTGAGCAGTTCTTC.

This clonotype was observed many times. The rearrangement uses TRBV19 and TRBJ2-2; TRBD1 agrees at 8 bases. The CDR3 contains 14 residues. CDR1 is LNHDA, CDR2 SQIVND, per germline (reference sequence). V lost 7 bases and J lost 0; bases outside the gene matches: 1. This CDR3 reads CASTDRANTGELFF. The CDR3 nucleotides read TGTGCCAGTACGGACAGGGCGAACACCGGGGAGCTGTTTTTT.

V usage is TRBV29-1 and J usage is TRBJ2-7; D assignment may be TRBD1 or TRBD2 (5 bases each). Germline V gives CDR1 SQVTM, CDR2 ANQGSEA. V was cut by 3 bases and J by 4 bases, with 13 bases left in between. The CDR3 spans 13 residues. CDR3 bases: TGCAGCGTTGATAGGGTGGGGACGTACGAGCAGTACTTC. It yields the protein CSVDRVGTYEQYF.

The table lists this clonotype with many counts. The chain is built from TRBV5-5 and TRBJ2-5, with TRBD1 identical over 7 bases. Looked up from germline, CDR1 is SGHKS and CDR2 is YYEKEE (reference sequence). V shed 3 bases, J shed 5 bases, and the junction held 13 bases outside the gene matches. The CDR3 contains 16 residues. DNA for the CDR3: TGTGCCAGCAGCTCCGAAGCGACAGGGTTTCGGGAGACCCAGTACTTC. Its translation: CASSSEATGFRETQYF.

This chain uses TRBV14 with TRBJ1-6; D gene ambiguous. The CDR3 extends over 16 amino acids. Germline V gene data show CDR1 as SGHDN and CDR2 as FVKESK. Trimming left V 1 base short and J 4 bases short, with 11 bases between. Written as DNA, the CDR3 is TGTGCCAGCAGCCAAGTTAACAGCTTATATAATTCACCCCTCCACTTT. Protein sequence: CASSQVNSLYNSPLHF. The complete variable domain, with remaining parts taken from reference TRBV14 and TRBJ1-6, reads EAGVTQFPSHSVIEKGQTVTLRCDPISGHDNLYWYRRVMGKEIKFLLHFVKESKQDESGMPNNRFLAERTGGTYSTLKVQPAELEDSGVYFCASSQVNSLYNSPLHFGNGTRLTVT.

In this sample, this clonotype turned up once. The rearrangement joins TRBV4-3 to TRBJ2-1, with TRBD2 identical over 9 bases. The V segment lost 4 bases and the J segment 6 bases; nucleotides outside the gene matches: 7. The germline V gene encodes CDR1 LGHNA and CDR2 YSLEER. This CDR3 contains 15 residues. The CDR3 spells CASSPAGGNPNEQFF. The DNA of the CDR3 is TGCGCCAGCAGCCCAGCGGGAGGAAATCCCAATGAGCAGTTCTTC.

J is TRBJ1-5 and V is TRBV2; no reliable D call. Germline assignment: CDR1 SNHLY and CDR2 FYNNEI. This CDR3 contains 12 residues. Trimming removed 4 bases from V and 6 bases from J, with 7 bases in between. Here the CDR3 DNA reads TGTGCCAGCAGTGGGTTGGGTCAGCCCCAGCATTTT. This gives the protein CASSGLGQPQHF. The full variable domain, completed using reference TRBV2 and TRBJ1-5, is EPEVTQTPSHQVTQMGQEVILRCVPISNHLYFYWYRQILGQKVEFLVSFYNNEISEKSEIFDDQFSVERPDGSNFTLKIRSTKLEDSAMYFCASSGLGQPQHFGDGTRLSIL.

The gene calls are TRBV4-3 and TRBJ1-2; D remains ambiguous. Germline assignment: CDR1 LGHNA and CDR2 YSLEER. The CDR3 length is 15 residues. The V and J ends lost 0 bases and 4 bases respectively, with 12 bases between them. The CDR3 here is CASSQDTEGGYGYTF. The CDR3 DNA reads TGCGCCAGCAGCCAAGATACGGAGGGAGGCTATGGCTACACCTTC.

The chain combines TRBV27 with TRBJ2-7, with D perhaps matching TRBD1 or TRBD2 (7 bases each). V was shortened by 3 bases and J by 3 bases, with 18 bases between the two germline ends. Germline CDR1 is MNHEY and CDR2 is SMNVEV (reference sequence). The CDR3 consists of 16 residues. The CDR3 DNA reads TGTGCCAGCAGTTTCCAGGGGGGGATGCCCGTCTACGAGCAGTACGTC. This codes for CASSFQGGMPVYEQYV.

A few counts support this clonotype. This chain links TRBV7-7 with TRBJ2-7; the D is unclear. V was pared by 5 bases and J by 1 base, with 15 bases between. CDR1 and CDR2 from the germline V gene are SSHAT and FNYEAQ (reference sequence). This CDR3 spans 15 amino acids. Here the CDR3 reads CASSREVGTSYEQYF. CDR3 DNA: TGTGCCAGCAGCCGAGAAGTGGGCACATCCTACGAGCAGTACTTC.

The sample holds a few counts of this clonotype. The chain joins TRBV20-1 to TRBJ1-4, with 7 positions matching TRBD1. The V gene's germline CDR1 is DFQATT and CDR2 SNEGSKA (reference sequence). The CDR3 totals 14 residues. The CDR3 loop is CSSRAGTANEKLFF. The CDR3 coding sequence is TGCAGCAGCAGGGCCGGGACAGCTAATGAAAAACTGTTTTTT.

This clonotype occurred many times. The chain links TRBV24-1 to TRBJ2-5; TRBD2 might be the D (6 bases). CDR3 length equals 15 residues. V was trimmed by 5 bases and J by 3 bases, leaving 15 bases between them. Germline loops: CDR1 KGHDR, CDR2 SFDVKD. The CDR3 here is CATSAAGRREETQYF. CDR3 nucleotide sequence: TGTGCCACCAGTGCTGCGGGCCGGAGGGAAGAGACCCAGTACTTC.

The DNA of the CDR3 is TGCGCCAGCAGCCAAGAGGCGCTGGATCAACAGTTCTTC. This codes for CASSQEALDQQFF. V usage is TRBV4-3 and J usage is TRBJ2-1; D is ambiguous. Germline values: CDR1 LGHNA, CDR2 YSLEER. The CDR3 has 13 residues. Trimming took 0 bases from V and 13 from J, leaving 13 bases between them.

The chain has TRBV12-3 or TRBV12-4 and TRBJ1-1; weak D call: TRBD1 (6 bases). The CDR3 has 11 amino acids. V gave up 6 bases and J gave up 10 bases, with 12 bases separating them. The chain's CDR3 is CASRGVGGAFF. For the CDR3, the DNA is TGTGCCAGCAGAGGCGTAGGGGGAGCTTTCTTT.

The V gene is TRBV24-1, the J gene TRBJ2-1; 10 bases align to TRBD2. Germline assignment: CDR1 KGHDR and CDR2 SFDVKD. The CDR3 totals 15 residues. Trimming cost V 9 bases and J 9 bases; bases outside gene matches: 13. CDR3 sequence reads: CATGDYSGRTGEQFF. The CDR3 bases are TGTGCCACCGGGGATTATAGCGGGAGGACGGGTGAGCAGTTCTTC.

This clonotype came up a few times. The chain is built from TRBV6-2 or TRBV6-3 and TRBJ2-7, with D uncertain. The germline V gene has CDR1 MNHEY and CDR2 SVGEGT. The CDR3 covers 16 residues. Trimming took off 7 bases at V and 2 bases at J, with 21 bases between the two ends. The CDR3 DNA follows: TGTGCCAGCAATTCCCTAGGGCAGCCGGGCCCCTACGAGCAGTACTTC. Translating gives CASNSLGQPGPYEQYF.